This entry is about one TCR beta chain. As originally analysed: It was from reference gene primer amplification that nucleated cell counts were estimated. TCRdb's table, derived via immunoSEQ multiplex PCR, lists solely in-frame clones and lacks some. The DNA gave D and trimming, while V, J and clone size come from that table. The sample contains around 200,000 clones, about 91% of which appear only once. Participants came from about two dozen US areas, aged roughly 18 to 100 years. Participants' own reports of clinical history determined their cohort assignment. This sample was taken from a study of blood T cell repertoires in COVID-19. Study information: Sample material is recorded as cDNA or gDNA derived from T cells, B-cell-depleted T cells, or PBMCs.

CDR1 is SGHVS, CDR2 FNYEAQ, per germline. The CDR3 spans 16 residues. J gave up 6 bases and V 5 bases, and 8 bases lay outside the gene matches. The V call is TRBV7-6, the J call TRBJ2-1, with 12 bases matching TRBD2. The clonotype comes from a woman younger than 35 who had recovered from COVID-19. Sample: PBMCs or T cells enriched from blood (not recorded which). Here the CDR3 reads CASSPRSSGRGNEQFF. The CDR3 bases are TGTGCCAGCAGCCCGAGATCTAGCGGGAGGGGCAATGAGCAGTTCTTC.